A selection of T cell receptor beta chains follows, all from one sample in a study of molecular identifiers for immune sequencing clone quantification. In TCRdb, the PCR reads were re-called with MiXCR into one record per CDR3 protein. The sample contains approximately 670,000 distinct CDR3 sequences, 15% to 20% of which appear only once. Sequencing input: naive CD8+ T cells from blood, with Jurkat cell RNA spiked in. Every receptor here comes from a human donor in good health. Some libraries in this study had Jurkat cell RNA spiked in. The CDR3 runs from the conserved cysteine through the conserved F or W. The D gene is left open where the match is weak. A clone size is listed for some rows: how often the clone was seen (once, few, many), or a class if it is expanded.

cdr3_aa: CASSPQDRPSSYEQYF; cdr3_nt: TGTGCCAGCTCACCCCAGGACCGTCCTAGCTCCTACGAGCAGTACTTC; v_call: TRBV18; j_call: TRBJ2-7; d_call: .; clone_size: .
cdr3_aa: CASSPGGQPFAETQYF; cdr3_nt: TGTGCCAGCAGCCCGGGGGGGCAGCCCTTCGCAGAGACCCAGTACTTC; v_call: TRBV11-2; j_call: TRBJ2-5; d_call: TRBD2; clone_size: many
cdr3_aa: CANSQEGGSYNSPLHF; cdr3_nt: TGTGCCAACAGCCAAGAGGGGGGCTCCTATAATTCACCCCTCCACTTT; v_call: TRBV3-1; j_call: TRBJ1-6; d_call: .; clone_size: .
cdr3_aa: CASSWGTLETQYF; cdr3_nt: TGTGCCAGCAGCTGGGGGACCCTAGAGACCCAGTACTTC; v_call: TRBV5-4; j_call: TRBJ2-5; d_call: .; clone_size: .
cdr3_aa: CASSRGGISYEQYF; cdr3_nt: TGTGCCAGCAGCCGCGGTGGGATTTCCTACGAGCAGTACTTC; v_call: TRBV7-9; j_call: TRBJ2-7; d_call: .; clone_size: many
cdr3_aa: CASSYGRMQEEYF; cdr3_nt: TGTGCCAGCAGTTATGGCAGAATGCAGGAGGAGTACTTC; v_call: TRBV12-3/TRBV12-4; j_call: TRBJ2-7; d_call: .; clone_size: many
cdr3_aa: CASSAHYGDQPQHF; cdr3_nt: TGTGCCAGCAGCGCCCACTACGGGGATCAGCCCCAGCATTTT; v_call: TRBV7-9; j_call: TRBJ1-5; d_call: .; clone_size: many
cdr3_aa: CSAPGQAVYGYTF; cdr3_nt: TGCAGTGCTCCCGGACAGGCCGTCTATGGCTACACCTTC; v_call: TRBV20-1; j_call: TRBJ1-2; d_call: TRBD1; clone_size: few
cdr3_aa: CASSQILTGSGYEQYF; cdr3_nt: TGCGCCAGCAGCCAAATCCTGACAGGGTCGGGCTACGAGCAGTACTTC; v_call: TRBV4-1; j_call: TRBJ2-7; d_call: TRBD1; clone_size: few
cdr3_aa: CASSQGVNRNTEAFF; cdr3_nt: TGCGCCAGCAGCCAAGGTGTCAATCGAAACACTGAAGCTTTCTTT; v_call: TRBV4-3; j_call: TRBJ1-1; d_call: .; clone_size: many
cdr3_aa: CSARGGTSGSLGTDTQYF; cdr3_nt: TGCAGTGCTAGAGGGGGGACTAGCGGGTCCCTGGGGACAGATACGCAGTATTTT; v_call: TRBV20-1; j_call: TRBJ2-3; d_call: TRBD2; clone_size: many
cdr3_aa: CASSPRTGVEYNEQFF; cdr3_nt: TGTGCCAGCAGTCCCCGCACGGGAGTCGAATACAATGAGCAGTTCTTC; v_call: TRBV12-3/TRBV12-4; j_call: TRBJ2-1; d_call: .; clone_size: many
cdr3_aa: CATSDLAQPTGELFF; cdr3_nt: TGTGCCACCAGTGATTTGGCACAGCCCACCGGGGAGCTGTTTTTT; v_call: TRBV24-1; j_call: TRBJ2-2; d_call: .; clone_size: many
cdr3_aa: CASSPALWSGASYEQYF; cdr3_nt: TGTGCCAGCAGCCCGGCCCTCTGGAGCGGGGCTTCCTACGAGCAGTACTTC; v_call: TRBV14; j_call: TRBJ2-7; d_call: TRBD2; clone_size: many
cdr3_aa: CASSQSYRAAEGHNEQFF; cdr3_nt: TGCGCCAGCAGTCAATCTTATAGGGCGGCGGAAGGGCACAATGAGCAGTTCTTC; v_call: TRBV23-1; j_call: TRBJ2-1; d_call: .; clone_size: few
cdr3_aa: CASSSEDRVTEAFF; cdr3_nt: TGTGCCAGCAGCTCGGAGGACAGGGTGACTGAAGCTTTCTTT; v_call: TRBV9; j_call: TRBJ1-1; d_call: TRBD1; clone_size: many
cdr3_aa: CASRATGTATEQYF; cdr3_nt: TGTGCCAGCAGGGCTACCGGGACAGCTACCGAGCAGTACTTC; v_call: TRBV5-6; j_call: TRBJ2-7; d_call: TRBD1; clone_size: many
cdr3_aa: CSVSSGSLPYNEQFF; cdr3_nt: TGCAGCGTGTCTAGCGGGAGCTTACCCTACAATGAGCAGTTCTTC; v_call: TRBV29-1; j_call: TRBJ2-1; d_call: TRBD2; clone_size: few
cdr3_aa: CASSLLAAWDEQFF; cdr3_nt: TGTGCCAGCAGTTTACTAGCGGCCTGGGATGAGCAGTTCTTC; v_call: TRBV12-3/TRBV12-4; j_call: TRBJ2-1; d_call: TRBD2; clone_size: .
cdr3_aa: CASSLRLAEYTGELFF; cdr3_nt: TGCGCCAGCAGCCTTAGACTAGCGGAGTACACCGGGGAGCTGTTTTTT; v_call: TRBV4-1; j_call: TRBJ2-2; d_call: TRBD2; clone_size: few
cdr3_aa: CASSFWSRDDEKLFF; cdr3_nt: TGTGCCAGCAGTTTTTGGTCCAGGGACGATGAAAAACTGTTTTTT; v_call: TRBV12-3/TRBV12-4; j_call: TRBJ1-4; d_call: .; clone_size: .
cdr3_aa: CASSPGPPNNEQFF; cdr3_nt: TGTGCCAGCAGCCCCGGACCCCCCAACAATGAGCAGTTCTTC; v_call: TRBV11-2; j_call: TRBJ2-1; d_call: .; clone_size: many
cdr3_aa: CASSLTTWGIATNEKLFF; cdr3_nt: TGTGCCAGCAGTCTTACGACCTGGGGGATTGCAACTAATGAAAAACTGTTTTTT; v_call: TRBV28; j_call: TRBJ1-4; d_call: .; clone_size: many
cdr3_aa: CASGPERVSTDTQYF; cdr3_nt: TGTGCCAGCGGTCCCGAGCGGGTTAGCACAGATACGCAGTATTTT; v_call: TRBV12-3/TRBV12-4; j_call: TRBJ2-3; d_call: .; clone_size: many
cdr3_aa: CAWSVLGGETQYF; cdr3_nt: TGTGCCTGGAGTGTACTCGGTGGGGAGACCCAGTACTTC; v_call: TRBV30; j_call: TRBJ2-5; d_call: .; clone_size: many
cdr3_aa: CASSLSSQGAGTEAFF; cdr3_nt: TGTGCCAGCAGCCTATCGTCTCAGGGGGCCGGCACTGAAGCTTTCTTT; v_call: TRBV7-9; j_call: TRBJ1-1; d_call: TRBD1; clone_size: .
cdr3_aa: CASRLGGFAYNEQFF; cdr3_nt: TGTGCCAGCCGCCTTGGGGGGTTTGCCTACAATGAGCAGTTCTTC; v_call: TRBV19; j_call: TRBJ2-1; d_call: .; clone_size: once
cdr3_aa: CAGNPTSGASGDTQYF; cdr3_nt: TGTGCCGGCAATCCGACTAGCGGGGCCTCAGGAGATACGCAGTATTTT; v_call: TRBV12-3/TRBV12-4; j_call: TRBJ2-3; d_call: TRBD2; clone_size: .
cdr3_aa: CASSAQDRRFTADTQYF; cdr3_nt: TGTGCCAGCAGCGCCCAGGACAGGAGGTTTACGGCAGATACGCAGTATTTT; v_call: TRBV9; j_call: TRBJ2-3; d_call: TRBD1; clone_size: many
cdr3_aa: CASSPGGANEQYF; cdr3_nt: TGTGCCAGTAGTCCCGGGGGGGCCAACGAGCAGTACTTC; v_call: TRBV19; j_call: TRBJ2-7; d_call: TRBD2; clone_size: many
cdr3_aa: CASRDRGLVTDTQYF; cdr3_nt: TGCGCCAGCAGGGACAGGGGTTTGGTCACAGATACGCAGTATTTT; v_call: TRBV5-1; j_call: TRBJ2-3; d_call: TRBD1; clone_size: many
cdr3_aa: CAIPVPHGTTYNEQFF; cdr3_nt: TGTGCCATCCCCGTACCCCACGGGACTACTTACAATGAGCAGTTCTTC; v_call: TRBV12-3/TRBV12-4; j_call: TRBJ2-1; d_call: TRBD2; clone_size: many
cdr3_aa: CASSLPSGRLTDTQYF; cdr3_nt: TGTGCCAGCAGCTTGCCTAGCGGGAGGCTGACAGATACGCAGTATTTT; v_call: TRBV5-4; j_call: TRBJ2-3; d_call: TRBD2; clone_size: many
cdr3_aa: CASSLLPENIQYF; cdr3_nt: TGTGCCAGCAGCTTATTGCCAGAAAACATTCAGTACTTC; v_call: TRBV7-3; j_call: TRBJ2-4; d_call: .; clone_size: many
cdr3_aa: CSARVVTEAFF; cdr3_nt: TGCAGTGCTAGGGTGGTCACTGAAGCTTTCTTT; v_call: TRBV20-1; j_call: TRBJ1-1; d_call: .; clone_size: many
cdr3_aa: CASTPLRGETYEQYF; cdr3_nt: TGTGCCAGCACCCCTCTACGTGGGGAAACCTACGAGCAGTACTTC; v_call: TRBV28; j_call: TRBJ2-7; d_call: .; clone_size: many
cdr3_aa: CAWSARGILEAFF; cdr3_nt: TGTGCCTGGAGCGCTAGAGGGATACTTGAAGCTTTCTTT; v_call: TRBV30; j_call: TRBJ1-1; d_call: .; clone_size: .
cdr3_aa: CASSGGGSYEQYF; cdr3_nt: TGTGCCAGCAGTGGTGGGGGGTCCTACGAGCAGTACTTC; v_call: TRBV2; j_call: TRBJ2-7; d_call: .; clone_size: many
cdr3_aa: CASSLTALADEDTQYF; cdr3_nt: TGTGCCAGCAGCTTAACGGCGCTAGCTGATGAAGATACGCAGTATTTT; v_call: TRBV7-2; j_call: TRBJ2-3; d_call: .; clone_size: many
cdr3_aa: CASSLELLGEQYF; cdr3_nt: TGTGCCAGCAGCTTAGAACTGTTAGGTGAGCAGTACTTC; v_call: TRBV7-2; j_call: TRBJ2-7; d_call: .; clone_size: many
cdr3_aa: CASSPQAGSAEETQYF; cdr3_nt: TGTGCCAGCAGCCCCCAAGCCGGGTCTGCGGAAGAGACCCAGTACTTC; v_call: TRBV7-9; j_call: TRBJ2-5; d_call: .; clone_size: few
cdr3_aa: CASSQDSTPQETQYF; cdr3_nt: TGCGCCAGCAGCCAAGATAGTACACCACAAGAGACCCAGTACTTC; v_call: TRBV4-3; j_call: TRBJ2-5; d_call: .; clone_size: many
cdr3_aa: CASRKRQGTDYSNQPQHF; cdr3_nt: TGTGCCAGCAGAAAGCGGCAGGGGACCGACTATAGCAATCAGCCCCAGCATTTT; v_call: TRBV6-2/TRBV6-3; j_call: TRBJ1-5; d_call: .; clone_size: many
cdr3_aa: CVSSPTGNSYEQYF; cdr3_nt: TGTGTCAGCAGCCCGACTGGAAACTCCTACGAGCAGTACTTC; v_call: TRBV7-2; j_call: TRBJ2-7; d_call: .; clone_size: .
cdr3_aa: CASSYSPLGGYTF; cdr3_nt: TGTGCCAGCAGTTACAGCCCGCTGGGCGGCTACACCTTC; v_call: TRBV6-6; j_call: TRBJ1-2; d_call: .; clone_size: many